Presented here are 23 T cell receptor beta chains from one specimen sequenced in a study of blood T cell repertoires in COVID-19. Using immunoSEQ multiplex PCR, the repertoire was profiled, and TCRdb retains in-frame clones only, with some absent. This sample carries fewer than 250,000 clones, 80% to 85% of them seen once, and the ten largest clones take about 20%. The material sequenced was peripheral blood. Every receptor here comes from a man aged 25-45 years with active or convalescent COVID-19.

This chain connects TRBV10-3 to TRBJ2-7; no reliable D call. From germline, CDR1 is ENHRY and CDR2 SYGVKD. The germline V and J ends were trimmed by 10 bases and 0 bases, with 10 bases remaining between them. CDR3 length: 12 residues. CDR3 loop: CATYAGSYEQYF. For the CDR3, the DNA is TGTGCCACCTATGCTGGCTCCTACGAGCAGTACTTC.

This chain uses TRBV7-9 with TRBJ1-2; 7 nucleotides agree with TRBD1. With 5 bases clipped from V and 4 bases from J, the junction kept 7 bases outside the gene matches. Germline loops: CDR1 SEHNR, CDR2 FQNEAQ (reference sequence). The CDR3 loop spans 14 amino acids. The CDR3 region is CASSVGTVGYGYTF. The CDR3 DNA reads as TGTGCCAGCAGCGTAGGGACAGTCGGCTATGGCTACACCTTC.

This clone was seen only a few times. CDR3 bases: TGTGCCAGCATGAGGGGGTCGACGGGGCGGGAGCAGTACTTC. Its protein product is CASMRGSTGREQYF. This rearrangement joins TRBV6-5 to TRBJ2-7, with a tentative D call TRBD1 (6 bases). The V end lost 7 bases, the J end lost 7 bases, and 20 bases lay between the germline ends. The CDR3 consists of 14 residues. Germline CDR1 MNHEY, CDR2 SVGAGI.

The J gene is TRBJ2-5, the V gene TRBV6-6; 8 nucleotides line up with TRBD1. CDR1 is MNHNY and CDR2 is SVGAGI in the germline V gene (reference sequence). The trim removed 5 bases at V and 2 bases at J, leaving 22 bases unmatched. The CDR3 consists of 20 residues. CDR3 residues: CASSPLSRTGYVPTQETQYF. CDR3 nucleotide sequence: TGTGCCAGCAGTCCCCTATCCCGGACAGGGTATGTCCCCACTCAAGAGACCCAGTACTTC.

The V and J genes are TRBV7-2 and TRBJ1-5, with 9 bases matching TRBD1. Per the germline V gene, CDR1 is SGHTA and CDR2 is FQGNSA. The CDR3 runs 15 residues. J lost 9 bases, V lost 6 bases, and 12 bases had no gene match. The CDR3 DNA reads TGTGCCAGCAGTAGGGGGGACAGGGCCGAATGGCCCCAGCATTTT. Translation: CASSRGDRAEWPQHF.

The V and J genes are TRBV5-1 and TRBJ2-7, with D tentatively TRBD1 (5 bases). Looked up from germline, CDR1 is SGHRS and CDR2 is YFSETQ. The ends were cut back, 3 bases at V and 5 bases at J, with 9 bases in the middle. The CDR3 loop spans 12 amino acids. CDR3 protein: CASSWGPNEQYF. DNA of the CDR3: TGCGCCAGCAGCTGGGGCCCAAACGAGCAGTACTTC.

The chain is built from TRBV7-9 and TRBJ2-7, with 8 bases identical to TRBD1. The trim removed 3 bases at V and 3 bases at J, leaving 13 bases unmatched. The germline CDR1 and CDR2 sequences are SEHNR and FQNEAQ (reference sequence). The CDR3 is 17 residues long. CDR3 amino acids: CASSFFDRGLLFYEQYF. DNA of the CDR3: TGTGCCAGCAGCTTTTTCGACAGGGGTCTTCTTTTCTACGAGCAGTACTTC.

The chain uses TRBV6-2 or TRBV6-3 and TRBJ1-1; D is possibly TRBD1 (5 bases). The ends were cut back, 3 bases at V and 11 bases at J, with 16 bases in the middle. CDR1 is MNHEY, CDR2 SVGEGT, per germline. The CDR3 covers 13 residues. CDR3 in amino acids: CASSYTGTSAAFF. DNA for the CDR3: TGTGCCAGCAGTTATACCGGGACTTCGGCGGCTTTCTTT.

The rearrangement links TRBV6-5 to TRBJ2-1; no firm D call. The germline V gene encodes CDR1 MNHEY and CDR2 SVGAGI. V was shortened by 6 bases and J by 7 bases, with 13 bases between the two germline ends. This CDR3 spans 13 amino acids. CDR3 in amino acids: CASSGWKENEQFF. The CDR3, as DNA: TGTGCCAGCAGCGGATGGAAGGAGAATGAGCAGTTCTTC.

The chain couples TRBV5-1 to TRBJ1-1; 9 positions agree with TRBD1. After removal of 4 bases from V and 4 bases from J, the junction contained 14 bases not matched to a gene. CDR1 SGHRS and CDR2 YFSETQ come from the germline V gene. The CDR3 has 17 amino acids. This chain's CDR3 is CASSKVPGQGWGTEAFF. As DNA, the CDR3 is TGCGCCAGCAGCAAAGTCCCGGGACAGGGATGGGGCACTGAAGCTTTCTTT.

This clone has just one count. The gene calls are TRBV5-6 and TRBJ1-5, with D possibly TRBD1 on 6 matching bases. Trimming shortened V by 2 bases and J by 5 bases, and 8 bases separated the two germline ends. CDR1 is SGHDT, CDR2 YYEEEE, per germline. The CDR3 length is 13 residues. The CDR3 DNA reads as TGTGCCAGCAGCTTAGGGGGGGATCAGCCCCAGCATTTT. Translated, it gives CASSLGGDQPQHF.

The chain carries TRBV11-3 and TRBJ2-7, with D possibly TRBD1 on 5 matching bases. The CDR3 totals 13 residues. V lost 2 bases to trimming and J lost 1 base, with 6 bases between them. Per the germline V gene, CDR1 is SGHNT and CDR2 is YENEEA. CDR3 nucleotide sequence: TGTGCCAGCAGCTTATCAGGGTCCTACGAGCAGTACTTC. Its translation is CASSLSGSYEQYF.

This chain connects TRBV7-9 to TRBJ2-3; no firm D call. The CDR3 length is 16 residues. Trimming left V 5 bases short and J 6 bases short, with 21 bases between. Per the germline V gene, CDR1 is SEHNR and CDR2 is FQNEAQ (reference sequence). The CDR3 reads CASSPTPRLVTDTQYF. CDR3 DNA: TGTGCCAGCAGCCCAACCCCAAGACTCGTAACCGATACGCAGTATTTT.

This chain connects TRBV5-6 to TRBJ2-7, with 7 nucleotides matching TRBD1. Per the germline V gene, CDR1 is SGHDT and CDR2 is YYEEEE. J lost 9 bases, V lost 4 bases, and 7 bases had no gene match. The CDR3 is made up of 12 amino acids. In DNA, the CDR3 is TGTGCCAGCAGCCTATCCGGGACAGCGCAGTACTTC. It specifies CASSLSGTAQYF.

The chain carries TRBV28 and TRBJ2-2; TRBD1 is a possible D gene (5 bases). Trimming cost V 5 bases and J 7 bases, with 17 bases left between them. Germline loops: CDR1 MDHEN, CDR2 SYDVKM. The CDR3 totals 15 residues. CDR3 in DNA: TGTGCCAGCAGTCCACCGCGTCCCACAGGCGGGGAGCTGTTTTTT. Translation: CASSPPRPTGGELFF.

This chain links TRBV18 with TRBJ1-6, with TRBD1 as a possible D gene (5 bases). Per germline, CDR1 KGHSH and CDR2 LQKENI. The V end was cut by 1 base, the J end by 10 bases, with 14 bases between. CDR3 length equals 15 residues. DNA for the CDR3: TGTGCCAGCTCACCACAGGGGACCGGGGGGTCACCCCTCCACTTT. This sequence encodes CASSPQGTGGSPLHF.

V usage is TRBV28 and J usage is TRBJ2-3, with D perhaps matching TRBD2 (5 bases). The germline CDR1 and CDR2 sequences are MDHEN and SYDVKM. The V and J ends lost 8 bases and 0 bases respectively, with 18 bases between them. This CDR3 contains 16 residues. The CDR3 nucleotides read TGTGCCAGCTGCCCCTACACTAGGACTAGCACAGATACGCAGTATTTT. Translating gives CASCPYTRTSTDTQYF.

The chain recombines TRBV5-1 with TRBJ1-1; TRBD1 aligns across 12 bases. Trimming removed 1 base from V and 6 bases from J; junction bases left unmatched: 13. The germline gives CDR1 SGHRS, CDR2 YFSETQ. The CDR3 is 18 amino acids. The CDR3 nucleotides read TGCGCCAGCAGCTTGACGGGGGACAGGGGGCGAAAATTGTCTGAAGCTTTCTTT. As protein: CASSLTGDRGRKLSEAFF.

The V and J genes are TRBV4-3 and TRBJ2-5; D perhaps matches TRBD1 (6 bases). V lost 2 bases and J 5 bases, leaving 15 bases between the germline ends. The CDR3 spans 15 residues. CDR1 and CDR2 (germline): LGHNA, YSLEER. CDR3 sequence: CASSQRWGPGETQYF. CDR3 nucleotides: TGCGCCAGCAGCCAACGGTGGGGGCCCGGGGAGACCCAGTACTTC.

V is TRBV2 and J is TRBJ1-1; 7 bases are shared with TRBD1. Looked up from germline, CDR1 is SNHLY and CDR2 is FYNNEI. The CDR3 runs 12 residues. The V and J ends lost 5 bases and 7 bases, in that order; junction bases with no gene match: 4. This chain's CDR3 is CASSPRQGEAFF. In DNA, the CDR3 is TGTGCCAGCAGTCCCCGACAGGGTGAAGCTTTCTTT.

V is TRBV20-1 and J is TRBJ1-1; D is unresolved. The V gene lost 5 bases and the J gene lost 1 base, with 2 bases spanning the gap. The CDR3 has 10 residues. Germline CDR1 DFQATT, CDR2 SNEGSKA (reference sequence). The CDR3 loop is CSARNTEAFF. The CDR3 coding sequence is TGCAGTGCTCGGAACACTGAAGCTTTCTTT.

The chain is built from TRBV2 and TRBJ2-1; D unclear. This CDR3 spans 13 amino acids. The germline CDR1 and CDR2 sequences are SNHLY and FYNNEI. V was trimmed by 8 bases and J by 8 bases, leaving 16 bases between them. Written as DNA, the CDR3 is TGTGCCAGCGAGGATGGCGGAACCGATGAGCAGTTCTTC. As protein: CASEDGGTDEQFF.

The rearrangement uses TRBV7-8 and TRBJ2-7; D possibly corresponds to TRBD1 (6 bases). V was pared by 4 bases and J by 7 bases, with 26 bases between. CDR1 is SGHVS and CDR2 is FQNEAQ in the germline V gene. CDR3 length: 17 residues. The CDR3 DNA sequence: TGTGCCAGCAGCTCGATTTATATCAGAGGGGGTGCGTCGGAGCAGTACTTC. Its translation is CASSSIYIRGGASEQYF.